This is a list of T cell receptor beta chains from one sample in a study of follicular helper T cells after annual influenza vaccination. Libraries were prepared by immunoSEQ multiplex PCR; TCRdb keeps only in-frame clonotypes and omits some of them. The sample has about 7,800 clones, approximately 87% seen once. This specimen consisted of CXCR5+ CD38- circulating T follicular helper cells from blood, obtained 7 days after influenza vaccination. The receptors here all came from an adult who received the influenza vaccine. The CDR3 runs from the conserved cysteine through the conserved F or W. A D gene is named only where the DNA matches it firmly. Clone size, where shown, is once, few, many, or a class for clones that have expanded.

-	TRBV2	TRBJ1-2	-	TGTGCCAGCAGTTACGGATTAGATCCTAACTATGGCTACACCTTC	CASSYGLDPNYGYTF
-	TRBV5-1	TRBJ1-4	-	TGCGCCAGCAGCTTGGCTGGCGCAGGTCTCTACGAAAAACTGTTTTTT	CASSLAGAGLYEKLFF
TRBD2	TRBV9	TRBJ2-1	-	TGTGCCAGCAGCGTAGTAGCTAGCGGGGGAAGTGGCTACAATGAGCAGTTCTTC	CASSVVASGGSGYNEQFF
-	TRBV18	TRBJ2-5	-	TGTGCCAGCTCACCCCCGGACTTAAGAGAGACCCAGTACTTC	CASSPPDLRETQYF
TRBD2	TRBV7-2	TRBJ2-1	-	TGTGCCAGCAGCCCGCGGACTAGCCGCAACAATGAGCAGTTCTTC	CASSPRTSRNNEQFF
-	TRBV5-4	TRBJ2-1	-	TGTGCCAGCAGCTCCCGGATTGGGGCCTACAATGAGCAGTTCTTC	CASSSRIGAYNEQFF
TRBD1	TRBV19	TRBJ1-6	-	TGTGCCAGTAGTAAATATCCCTCCCGGGACAGCAGCTCCTATAATTCACCCCTCCACTTT	CASSKYPSRDSSSYNSPLHF
TRBD1	TRBV29-1	TRBJ2-5	-	TGCAGCGTTTTGACAGGGGGCGGGGGAGAGACCCAGTACTTC	CSVLTGGGGETQYF
-	TRBV11-2	TRBJ1-1	once	TGTGCCAGCAGCTTTCCGGGGAACACTGAAGCTTTCTTT	CASSFPGNTEAFF
TRBD1	TRBV5-5	TRBJ2-7	-	TGTGCCAGCAGCTCAACCACAGGGGTGAACGAGCAGTACTTC	CASSSTTGVNEQYF
-	TRBV27	TRBJ2-1	once	TGTGCCAGCAGTTTTGACCTCTACAATGAGCAGTTCTTC	CASSFDLYNEQFF
TRBD1	TRBV5-1	TRBJ2-7	-	TGCGCCAGCAGCTTTGGGACAGAGACCTACGAGCAGTACTTC	CASSFGTETYEQYF
TRBD1	TRBV9	TRBJ2-1	-	TGTGCCAGCAGCGTAGACGGGACAGGGTCTGGCGAGCAGTTCTTC	CASSVDGTGSGEQFF
-	TRBV30	TRBJ1-2	-	TGTGCCTGGATCGATCAGGGGCTGGGAACTAACTATGGCTACACCTTC	CAWIDQGLGTNYGYTF
-	TRBV29-1	TRBJ2-1	-	TGCAGCGTTGTTCGGCTAGCCTACAATGAGCAGTTCTTC	CSVVRLAYNEQFF
-	TRBV6-5	TRBJ1-6	once	TGTGCCAGCAGACCCCGGTTGACAGACTCACCCCTCCACTTT	CASRPRLTDSPLHF
-	TRBV4-1	TRBJ2-5	-	TGCGCCAGCAGCCAAAGACAGAGCCAAGAGACCCAGTACTTC	CASSQRQSQETQYF
TRBD2	TRBV4-3	TRBJ2-6	once	TGCGCCAGCAGCCAGACTAGCGGGGTCTCTGGGGCCAACGTCCTGACTTTC	CASSQTSGVSGANVLTF
-	TRBV11-2	TRBJ1-1	-	TGTGCCAGCAGCCTCTCGGCAGGGAGTATGAACACTGAAGCTTTCTTT	CASSLSAGSMNTEAFF
-	TRBV7-3	TRBJ1-1	few	TGTGCCAGCAGCTCCAACGGTTACACTGAAGCTTTCTTT	CASSSNGYTEAFF
TRBD1	TRBV19	TRBJ1-4	-	TGTGCCAGTAGGACGGACCGACAGGGTGCAGCTTCGGGCGCAAAACTGTTTTTT	CASRTDRQGAASGAKLFF
-	TRBV10-1	TRBJ1-5	few	TGCGCCAGCAGTGAGAACCTCAATCAGCCCCAGCATTTT	CASSENLNQPQHF
TRBD2	TRBV7-9	TRBJ2-7	-	TGTGCCAGCAGCCCCGCGACTAGCCCAACCTACGAGCAGTACTTC	CASSPATSPTYEQYF
TRBD1	TRBV6-5	TRBJ2-7	-	TGTGCCAGCAGTTCCGGGACAGGGGCTCTCTACGAGCAGTACTTC	CASSSGTGALYEQYF
-	TRBV5-5	TRBJ2-2	-	TGTGCCAGCAGCTTGGGGCATGGGATCGCCGGGGAGCTGTTTTTT	CASSLGHGIAGELFF
TRBD1	TRBV7-6	TRBJ1-5	-	TGTGCCAGCAGCAAAACCCTGGGACAGAATTATAGCAATCAGCCCCAGCATTTT	CASSKTLGQNYSNQPQHF
-	TRBV4-3	TRBJ1-3	-	TGCGCCAGCAGCCAAGATCACAGGGCCCTCTCTGGAAACACCATATATTTT	CASSQDHRALSGNTIYF
TRBD2	TRBV4-1	TRBJ2-7	-	TGCGCCAGCAGCCCGACTAGCGGGGCTACCTACGAGCAGTACTTC	CASSPTSGATYEQYF
-	TRBV28	TRBJ2-1	-	TGTGCCAGCAGACGACCTCTCGCGAGGGACAATGAGCAGTTCTTC	CASRRPLARDNEQFF
-	TRBV15	TRBJ2-1	-	TGTGCCACCAGCGCCAGAGCGGGTGACAGGGAATGGGAGCAGTTCTTC	CATSARAGDREWEQFF
-	TRBV30	TRBJ1-1	-	TGTGCCTGGAGTGGACCCAGGGTGGGCACTGAAGCTTTCTTT	CAWSGPRVGTEAFF
-	TRBV7-9	TRBJ2-7	-	TGTGCCAGCAGCCGCGGCCAAGGGACTGATCCTTACGAGCAGTACTTC	CASSRGQGTDPYEQYF
-	TRBV4-3	TRBJ1-4	-	TGCGCCAGCAGCCAAGGGGCAGTAGGAGAAAAACTGTTTTTT	CASSQGAVGEKLFF
-	TRBV4-3	TRBJ2-3	-	TGCGCCAGCAGCCAAGAAGCCCCAGATACGCAGTATTTT	CASSQEAPDTQYF
TRBD1	TRBV30	TRBJ1-1	few	TGTGCCTGGGACAGGGTAGTTGGCACTGAAGCTTTCTTT	CAWDRVVGTEAFF
-	TRBV2	TRBJ1-2	-	TGTGCCAGCAGTGCCGGGGAAGTTGGCTACACCTTC	CASSAGEVGYTF
TRBD1	TRBV19	TRBJ1-2	-	TGTGCCAGTAGTTCCGTGGACAGGGGATTTCCTAACTATGGCTACACCTTC	CASSSVDRGFPNYGYTF
-	TRBV2	TRBJ1-6	-	TGTGCCAGCATCGACCTCTATCCAGGGTCTAGTTCCTATAATTCACCCCTCCACTTT	CASIDLYPGSSSYNSPLHF
-	TRBV6-6	TRBJ1-1	-	TGTGCCAGCAGCAGGAACACTGAAGCTTTCTTT	CASSRNTEAFF
-	TRBV2	TRBJ1-1	-	TGTGCCAGCGGGGGGGGACACGGCACTGAAGCTTTCTTT	CASGGGHGTEAFF
-	TRBV6-9	TRBJ1-2	-	TGTGCCAGCAGTTACTCGCTATTTGACTTCTATGGCTACACCTTC	CASSYSLFDFYGYTF
-	TRBV11-2	TRBJ2-3	once	TGTGCCAGCAGGGCACGGGGGCCCTGGGCAGATACGCAGTATTTT	CASRARGPWADTQYF
-	TRBV11-2	TRBJ2-6	few	TGTGCCAGCAGCTTAGAAGGCTCGGCGTCTGGGGCCAACGTCCTGACTTTC	CASSLEGSASGANVLTF
-	TRBV6-5	TRBJ1-2	-	TGTGCCAGCAGGCGTAGAGATGGCTACACCTTC	CASRRRDGYTF
TRBD1	TRBV18	TRBJ2-2	-	TGTGCCAGCTCGCTACAGGGGCGGACCGGGGAGCTGTTTTTT	CASSLQGRTGELFF
-	TRBV10-3	TRBJ1-2	-	TGTGCCATCAGTGGATTAAAACAGGATAACTATGGCTACACCTTC	CAISGLKQDNYGYTF
-	TRBV5-5	TRBJ2-1	-	TGTGCCAGCAGCTCCGGGACGGCCGTTAGCAATGAGCAGTTCTTC	CASSSGTAVSNEQFF
-	TRBV11-2	TRBJ2-4	-	TGTGCCAGCAGCTTAGAGGGAGGACTACTAGCCAAAAACATTCAGTACTTC	CASSLEGGLLAKNIQYF
-	TRBV5-1	TRBJ2-6	-	TGCGCCAGCAGCTTGGCGTTGACGGGGTCTTCTGGGGCCAACGTCCTGACTTTC	CASSLALTGSSGANVLTF
-	TRBV6-1	TRBJ1-3	-	TGTGCCAGCAGATGGAGCTCTGGAAACACCATATATTTT	CASRWSSGNTIYF
-	TRBV28	TRBJ1-2	-	TGTGCCAGCAGCTATTCCACAGGGTCGAACTATGGCTACACCTTC	CASSYSTGSNYGYTF
-	TRBV2	TRBJ2-2	-	TGTGCCAGCAGTACCACGAGAACCGGGGAGCTGTTTTTT	CASSTTRTGELFF
TRBD1	TRBV6-5	TRBJ1-4	-	TGTGCCAGCAGTTCGTCCGGGACAGGGTCGGAAAAACTGTTTTTT	CASSSSGTGSEKLFF
-	TRBV2	TRBJ2-5	-	TGTGCCAGCAGTGAAGGAAACGGAGAGACCCAGTACTTC	CASSEGNGETQYF
-	TRBV7-2	TRBJ1-5	-	TGTGCCAGCAGCACAGGAGGAATTCTTAGCAATCAGCCCCAGCATTTT	CASSTGGILSNQPQHF